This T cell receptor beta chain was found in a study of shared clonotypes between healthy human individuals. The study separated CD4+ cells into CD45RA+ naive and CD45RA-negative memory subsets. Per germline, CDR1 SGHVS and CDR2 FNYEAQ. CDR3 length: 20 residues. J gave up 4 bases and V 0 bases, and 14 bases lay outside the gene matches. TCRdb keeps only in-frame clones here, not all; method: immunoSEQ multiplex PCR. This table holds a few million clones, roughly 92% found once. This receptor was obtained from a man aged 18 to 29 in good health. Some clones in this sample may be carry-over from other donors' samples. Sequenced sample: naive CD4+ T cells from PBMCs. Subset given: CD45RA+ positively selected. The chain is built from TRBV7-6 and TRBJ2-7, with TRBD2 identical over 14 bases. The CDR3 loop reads CASSLASAPGLAGDLYEQYF. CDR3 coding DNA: TGTGCCAGCAGCTTAGCGTCTGCGCCGGGACTAGCGGGAGATTTATACGAGCAGTACTTC.